The present TCR beta chain was sequenced within a study of a mutant IDH1 vaccine in newly diagnosed glioma. For the study at large: Averaging roughly 40 years of age, treated patients were around 60% male and approximately 40% female. The earlier regimen, radiotherapy, temozolomide, or both, was most often both. Study-level points and caveats: Altogether, 93.3% of patients exhibited vaccine-induced immune responses. Pseudoprogression showed no apparent link to changes in top peripheral T cell clonotypes.

Turning to this clone: Antigen: not known.

The CDR3 totals 13 residues. CDR1 SGHTA and CDR2 FQGNSA come from the germline V gene. Trimming shortened V by 4 bases and J by 5 bases, and 11 bases separated the two germline ends. This table comes from immunoSEQ multiplex PCR, and its TCRdb copy is limited to in-frame clones, with some not included. The sample contains 55,000 to 70,000 clones, approximately 79% of which appear only once. Documented time point: baseline, week 1 (first vaccination visit). The treatment is: pre-vaccination baseline after standard-of-care therapy. The TCR sequence derives from a man in his fifties or sixties with glioma. The V call is TRBV7-2, the J call TRBJ1-1; no definite D call. The sequencing used PBMCs, collected from a glioma patient treated with radiotherapy, temozolomide or both. CDR3: CASSSVVGTEAFF. DNA of the CDR3: TGTGCCAGCAGCTCAGTCGTGGGGACTGAAGCTTTCTTT.